This T cell receptor beta chain was identified during a study of patients and donors after allogeneic stem cell transplantation (dated by TCRdb to about 2020). The method behind the library was RT-PCR. The sequencer listed for this sample is NextSeq 550. TCRdb reworked the public reads: Q25 trimming with fastp, MiXCR clone assembly, productive beta chains retained. Every entry covers one CDR3 protein and lists the most common genes and DNA from its rows. This sample comprises approximately 150,000 distinct CDR3 sequences, roughly two fifths of them detected only once. The top ten clones comprise 50% of the sample. CDR1 and CDR2, looked up from the germline V gene (reference sequence), are MNHNY and SVGAGI. The CDR3, from cysteine to phenylalanine, totals 13 residues. Only CDR3 DNA is held: 39 bases, read in frame from base 1. Between the V and J ends, shortened by 4 bases and 4 bases respectively, the junction contains 10 bases.

Notes on this clonotype: The specificity of this receptor is unknown. Base-call qualities are not available, and no considerably larger clone is one nucleotide away.

The sample consisted of blood, either unsorted or a sorted T cell fraction (not recorded which). The receptor comes from a human donor who was either an allogeneic HSCT recipient or a stem cell or donor lymphocyte infusion donor (not recorded which). It is not recorded whose cells these are; they may come from a transplant donor. The chain couples TRBV6-6 to TRBJ1-2, with the D gene not clear enough to name. The CDR3 region: CASSSGRAYGYTF. The nucleotide sequence is given as TGTGCCAGCAGTTCCGGGAGGGCCTATGGCTACACCTTC.